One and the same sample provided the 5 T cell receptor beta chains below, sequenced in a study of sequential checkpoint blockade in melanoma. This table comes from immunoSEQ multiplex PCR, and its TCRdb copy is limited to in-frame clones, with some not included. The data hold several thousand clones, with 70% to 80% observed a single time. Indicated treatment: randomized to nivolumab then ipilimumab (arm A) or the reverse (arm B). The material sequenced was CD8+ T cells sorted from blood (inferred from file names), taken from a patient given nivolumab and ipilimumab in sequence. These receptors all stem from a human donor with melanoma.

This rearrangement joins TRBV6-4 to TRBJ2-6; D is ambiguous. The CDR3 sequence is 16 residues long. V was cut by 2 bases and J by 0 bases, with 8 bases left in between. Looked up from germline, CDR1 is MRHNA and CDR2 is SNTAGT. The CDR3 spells CASSDDTRSGANVLTF. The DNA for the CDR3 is TGTGCCAGCAGTGACGACACCCGCTCTGGGGCCAACGTCCTGACTTTC.

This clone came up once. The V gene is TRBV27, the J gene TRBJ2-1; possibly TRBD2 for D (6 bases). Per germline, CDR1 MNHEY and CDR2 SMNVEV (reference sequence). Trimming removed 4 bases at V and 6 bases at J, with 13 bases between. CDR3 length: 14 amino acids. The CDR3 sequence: CASSWGLSGNEQFF. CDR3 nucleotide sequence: TGTGCCAGCAGTTGGGGACTCTCTGGCAATGAGCAGTTCTTC.

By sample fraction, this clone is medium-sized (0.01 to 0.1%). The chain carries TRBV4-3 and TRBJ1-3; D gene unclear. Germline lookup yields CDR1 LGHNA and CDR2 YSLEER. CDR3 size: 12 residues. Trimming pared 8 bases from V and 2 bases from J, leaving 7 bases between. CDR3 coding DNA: TGCGCCAGCGGAGAGGCTGGAAACACCATATATTTT. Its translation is CASGEAGNTIYF.

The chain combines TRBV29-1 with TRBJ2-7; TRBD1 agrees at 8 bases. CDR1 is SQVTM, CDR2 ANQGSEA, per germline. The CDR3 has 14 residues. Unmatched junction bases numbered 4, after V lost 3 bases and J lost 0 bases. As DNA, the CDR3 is TGCAGCGTTGAGCGGACAGGGAGCTCCTACGAGCAGTACTTC. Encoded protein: CSVERTGSSYEQYF.

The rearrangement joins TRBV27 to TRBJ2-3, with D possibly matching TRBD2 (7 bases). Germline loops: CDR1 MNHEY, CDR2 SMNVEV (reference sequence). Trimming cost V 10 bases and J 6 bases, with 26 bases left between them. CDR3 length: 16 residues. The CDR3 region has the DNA TGTGCCACTTCCCTGTCTGGGGGGGCCTATGGGGATACGCAGTATTTT. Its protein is CATSLSGGAYGDTQYF.